These T cell receptor beta chains were read from a single sample in a study of blood T cell repertoires in COVID-19. The repertoire was sequenced with immunoSEQ multiplex PCR; TCRdb's copy has only in-frame clones and lacks some. The sample gives approximately 290,000 clones, roughly nine tenths of which show up once; over 2% is in the top ten. The specimen was peripheral blood. The receptors were gathered from a woman aged 30 to 39 with COVID-19, enrolled during active disease. The CDR3 runs from the conserved cysteine through the conserved F or W. The order of the fields is D gene, clone size, J gene, V gene, CDR3 DNA, CDR3 protein. D genes are given only for firm matches. A clone size is listed for some rows: how often the clone was seen (once, few, many), or a class if it is expanded.

>TRBD1|-|TRBJ1-5|TRBV2
TGTGCCAGCAGTGGGGACAGGGGGCTCGGTCAGCCCCAGCATTTT
CASSGDRGLGQPQHF
>-|once|TRBJ1-1|TRBV19
TGTGCCAGTAGTTTCAATACGGGTACTGAAGCTTTCTTT
CASSFNTGTEAFF
>-|-|TRBJ2-7|TRBV6-4
TGTGCCAGCAGTCTTACTCCGATTGGTCACGAGCAGTACTTC
CASSLTPIGHEQYF
>TRBD1|-|TRBJ1-1|TRBV7-8
TGTGCCAGCAGCTTGGGGACAGGGAACACTGAAGCTTTCTTT
CASSLGTGNTEAFF
>TRBD1|-|TRBJ1-4|TRBV30
TGTGCCTGGAGTGTTGGGACAGGGTGGGAAAAACTGTTTTTT
CAWSVGTGWEKLFF
>TRBD2|-|TRBJ2-7|TRBV27
TGTGCCAGCGCCCCAGCGGGAGCGGGCTACGAGCAGTACTTC
CASAPAGAGYEQYF
>TRBD1|once|TRBJ1-5|TRBV2
TGTGCCAGCAGTAACGGACAGGTTAGCAATCAGCCCCAGCATTTT
CASSNGQVSNQPQHF
>-|-|TRBJ1-1|TRBV5-1
TGCGCCAGCAGCTTGAATCTAGTGAACACTGAAGCTTTCTTT
CASSLNLVNTEAFF
>TRBD1|-|TRBJ2-7|TRBV27
TGTGCCAGCAGTTCTACAGGGGTCACCTACGAGCAGTACTTC
CASSSTGVTYEQYF
>-|-|TRBJ1-4|TRBV4-1
TGCGCCAGCAGAAACGGCGGGTTCACTAATGAAAAACTGTTTTTT
CASRNGGFTNEKLFF
>-|-|TRBJ1-6|TRBV28
TGTGCCAGTATTACAAAATCGTCACCCCTCCACTTT
CASITKSSPLHF
>-|once|TRBJ1-3|TRBV30
TGTGCCTGGAGTGTGCCTTTGAGCTCTGGAAACACCATATATTTT
CAWSVPLSSGNTIYF
>TRBD2|-|TRBJ2-1|TRBV24-1
TGTGCCACCAGTGATCCGACTAGCGGGGTCTACAATGAGCAGTTCTTC
CATSDPTSGVYNEQFF
>TRBD1|-|TRBJ2-7|TRBV19
TGTGCCAGCGGGACAGGGGACCGACTTTTCTACGAGCAGTACTTC
CASGTGDRLFYEQYF
>-|once|TRBJ2-7|TRBV18
TGTGCCAGCTCACCCAGTGCCTACGAGCAGTACTTC
CASSPSAYEQYF
>TRBD1|-|TRBJ1-4|TRBV6-1
TGTGCCAGCAGTGAAATGGGACAGGGCTTACGTGAAAAACTGTTTTTT
CASSEMGQGLREKLFF
>-|-|TRBJ2-1|TRBV6-5
TGTGCCAGCTCAGAAAGCGGGCCCACCTACAATGAGCAGTTCTTC
CASSESGPTYNEQFF
>TRBD2|-|TRBJ2-7|TRBV5-4
TGTGCCAGCAGCTTGGCGGGGGGGTCCGAGCAGTACTTC
CASSLAGGSEQYF
>-|-|TRBJ1-2|TRBV2
TGTGCCAGCAGTGAAACGGTTACTAACTATGGCTACACCTTC
CASSETVTNYGYTF
>-|-|TRBJ1-4|TRBV6-6
TGTGCCAGCAGTTACTCTTCGGGGGGAGAAAAACTGTTTTTT
CASSYSSGGEKLFF
>-|-|TRBJ2-1|TRBV29-1
TGCAGCGTTGTGGAGGGAGAGGAGCAGTTCTTC
CSVVEGEEQFF
>TRBD1|few|TRBJ2-7|TRBV6-5
TGTGCCAGCGGATCGGGACAGACCTACGAGCAGTACTTC
CASGSGQTYEQYF
>TRBD1|once|TRBJ1-5|TRBV15
TGTGCCACCAGCAGGACAGGGTCTAGCAATCAGCCCCAGCATTTT
CATSRTGSSNQPQHF
>-|-|TRBJ2-1|TRBV28
TGTGCCAGCACCCTAAAAGGCAGGGGCAATGAGCAGTTCTTC
CASTLKGRGNEQFF
>-|once|TRBJ1-1|TRBV5-1
TGCGCCAGCAGCTACCGGACAGCTCCGCGAACAGAAGCTTTCTTT
CASSYRTAPRTEAFF
>TRBD2|-|TRBJ2-5|TRBV27
TGTGCCAGCCGGTTAGCGGGAATCCGAGAGACCCAGTACTTC
CASRLAGIRETQYF
>TRBD1|-|TRBJ2-7|TRBV28
TGTGCCAGCAGACGACAGGGGCCCTACGAGCAGTACTTC
CASRRQGPYEQYF
>-|-|TRBJ1-1|TRBV11-3
TGTGCCAGCAGCTTAGGTCCGGGTCGAGAAGCTTTCTTT
CASSLGPGREAFF
>-|-|TRBJ1-5|TRBV21-1
TGTGCCAGCAGCAAGGTGCGGCTCTATAGCAATCAGCCCCAGCATTTT
CASSKVRLYSNQPQHF
>-|-|TRBJ1-1|TRBV5-6
TGTGCCAGCAGCTTGGGACTGCGGCAGGGCAGCACTGAAGCTTTCTTT
CASSLGLRQGSTEAFF
>TRBD1|-|TRBJ2-1|TRBV25-1
TGTGCCAGCGCCAGACAGGGAGATTACTACAATGAGCAGTTCTTC
CASARQGDYYNEQFF
>-|-|TRBJ2-3|TRBV3-1/TRBV3-2
TGTGCCAGCAGCCAAGCTGGCGGCCGGGTAGATACGCAGTATTTT
CASSQAGGRVDTQYF
>TRBD2|-|TRBJ2-1|TRBV6-5
TGTGCCAGCAGTTACTCGGGCCTAGCGGGAGACAATGAGCAGTTCTTC
CASSYSGLAGDNEQFF
>TRBD2|-|TRBJ2-7|TRBV5-1
TGCGCCAGCAGCTGGCTAGCGGGAGGGAACTACGAGCAGTACTTC
CASSWLAGGNYEQYF
>-|-|TRBJ2-7|TRBV5-4
TGTGCCAGCAGCGGAGGGATATCGGGCTTCAACGAGCAGTACTTC
CASSGGISGFNEQYF
>-|-|TRBJ1-1|TRBV10-3
TGTGCCATCAAGGGGCTGGACAACCACGGGAACACTGAAGCTTTCTTT
CAIKGLDNHGNTEAFF
>-|-|TRBJ1-2|TRBV27
TGTGCCAGCAGTTTAACTGGGACAAGCAAATACACCTTC
CASSLTGTSKYTF
>-|-|TRBJ2-3|TRBV7-9
TGTGCCAGCAGCTTAGGCGCGGGGGCTAGCACAGATACGCAGTATTTT
CASSLGAGASTDTQYF
>-|-|TRBJ1-2|TRBV25-1
TGTGCCAGCAGTCCGACAGCCAGACAGAACTACACCTTC
CASSPTARQNYTF
>-|-|TRBJ1-2|TRBV4-1
TGCGCCAGCAGCCAAGTTATTGACTATGGCTACACCTTC
CASSQVIDYGYTF
>TRBD2|-|TRBJ2-7|TRBV5-6
TGTGCCAGCAGCCTAACGACTAGCGGGAGAGGCTACGAGCAGTACTTC
CASSLTTSGRGYEQYF
>TRBD2|-|TRBJ2-3|TRBV11-2
TGTGCCAGCAGCCTCAAAGAGCGGGAGGGCAGCACAGATACGCAGTATTTT
CASSLKEREGSTDTQYF